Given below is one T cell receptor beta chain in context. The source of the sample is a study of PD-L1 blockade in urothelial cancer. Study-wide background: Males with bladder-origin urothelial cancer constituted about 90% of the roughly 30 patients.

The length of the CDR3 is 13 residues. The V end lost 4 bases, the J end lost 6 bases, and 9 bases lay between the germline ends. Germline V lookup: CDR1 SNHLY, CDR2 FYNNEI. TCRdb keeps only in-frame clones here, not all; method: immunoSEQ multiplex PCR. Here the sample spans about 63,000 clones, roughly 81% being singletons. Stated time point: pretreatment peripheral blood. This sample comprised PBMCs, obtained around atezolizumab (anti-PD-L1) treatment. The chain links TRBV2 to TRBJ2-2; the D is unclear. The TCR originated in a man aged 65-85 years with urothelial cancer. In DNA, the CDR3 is TGTGCCAGCAGTGGAGAGTTTCCCGGGGAGCTGTTTTTT. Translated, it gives CASSGEFPGELFF.